Listed below are T cell receptor beta chains from one sample, sequenced in a study of beta chain features in type 1 diabetes. Repertoires were generated with immunoSEQ multiplex PCR, while TCRdb's copy carries only in-frame clones and drops some. The sample carries 200,000 to 250,000 clones, over 8.5% recorded once. The sample comprised naive CD4+ T cells from blood. The receptors were gathered from a woman aged 18-29 years in good health. Both conserved end residues are part of each CDR3. The order of the fields is CDR3 protein, CDR3 length, J gene, V gene.

CDR3: CSVEHGGTNTEAFF
length: 14
J: TRBJ1-1
V: TRBV29-1

CDR3: CASSEVTPRKNEQFF
length: 15
J: TRBJ2-1
V: TRBV6-1

CDR3: CASSPRGEDEQFF
length: 13
J: TRBJ2-1
V: TRBV18

CDR3: CARRLRVPNTGELFF
length: 15
J: TRBJ2-2
V: TRBV23-1

CDR3: CASSQTPATNSYEQYF
length: 16
J: TRBJ2-7
V: TRBV7-9

CDR3: CSVDRRQSSGNTIYF
length: 15
J: TRBJ1-3
V: TRBV29-1

CDR3: CASSVVEGGEAFF
length: 13
J: TRBJ1-1
V: TRBV9

CDR3: CASSLGQGHYEQYF
length: 14
J: TRBJ2-7
V: TRBV5-5

CDR3: CATSSERGQGWNEQYF
length: 16
J: TRBJ2-7
V: TRBV15

CDR3: CASSLGGGSYNEQFF
length: 15
J: TRBJ2-1
V: TRBV7-2

CDR3: CASSLAGIGANVLTF
length: 15
J: TRBJ2-6
V: TRBV5-1

CDR3: CASSLDPDSLGNTIYF
length: 16
J: TRBJ1-3
V: TRBV5-1

CDR3: CASSFGTADNQPQHF
length: 15
J: TRBJ1-5
V: TRBV18

CDR3: CASSSRTGASYGYTF
length: 15
J: TRBJ1-2
V: TRBV19

CDR3: CASSLGDRVETQYF
length: 14
J: TRBJ2-5
V: TRBV7-8

CDR3: CASSSTRTSGTSTDTQYF
length: 18
J: TRBJ2-3
V: TRBV5-1

CDR3: CASSPLRSDGYTF
length: 13
J: TRBJ1-2
V: TRBV7-2

CDR3: CASSGDRGRNEQFF
length: 14
J: TRBJ2-1
V: TRBV6-5

CDR3: CASSLTGTATEAFF
length: 14
J: TRBJ1-1
V: TRBV7-3

CDR3: CASSLAPLEDRGRPGEQYF
length: 19
J: TRBJ2-7
V: TRBV7-6